The count of the clone carrying this T cell receptor (beta chain) is one. The antigen is not known. Germline V CDR1 and CDR2: LNHDA, SQIVND (reference sequence). The CDR3 contains 14 residues. Trimming took off 3 bases at V and 6 bases at J, with 12 bases between the two ends. These data are taken from a study of T cell repertoires in cytomegalovirus infection. Study results and caveats: Cumulative public TCR beta family frequency identified CMV carriers with the relevant HLA.

TCRdb processed the reads anew with MiXCR; each CDR3 protein has one entry. This sample yields 750,000 to 900,000 distinct CDR3 sequences, of which just under 30% are seen a single time; about an eighth belongs to the top ten. Here the sequenced sample was cultured CD8+ T cells from PBMCs, taken from culture after CMV antigen stimulation. This TCR was sampled from a human donor in good health (CMV status not recorded). Some clones in this sample may be carry-over from other donors' samples. The genes are TRBV19 and TRBJ1-5; D not certain. The CDR3 DNA follows: TGTGCCAGTAGTATGAGTCAGGAGGTTCAGCCCCAGCATTTT. Translating gives CASSMSQEVQPQHF.